These 28 T cell receptor beta chains were all obtained from the same sample, sequenced in a study of immune evolution from preneoplasia to lung adenocarcinoma. Produced via immunoSEQ multiplex PCR; TCRdb's table is partial and in-frame only. This repertoire shows about 4,900 clones, approximately 86% found once; its top ten account for about 2.8%. Sequenced sample: FFPE invasive lung adenocarcinoma tissue. The source of these receptors is a person in their fifties with lung adenocarcinoma.

The chain employs TRBV7-9 and TRBJ1-2; TRBD1 matches at 7 bases. This CDR3 has 14 residues. Germline loops: CDR1 SEHNR, CDR2 FQNEAQ (reference sequence). After removal of 11 bases from V and 4 bases from J, the junction contained 13 bases not matched to a gene. CDR3 nucleotide sequence: TGTGCCCTTATATCCGGGACAGCTTCCTATGGCTACACCTTC. It specifies CALISGTASYGYTF.

V and J are TRBV14 and TRBJ2-1; D unclear. The V end lost 1 base, the J end lost 9 bases, and 10 bases lay between the germline ends. The CDR3 runs to 13 residues. Germline CDR1 reads SGHDN; CDR2 reads FVKESK. In DNA form, the CDR3 reads TGTGCCAGCAGCCAAGGGGTTTGGAGTGAGCAGTTCTTC. This gives the protein CASSQGVWSEQFF.

The chain uses TRBV27 and TRBJ1-4; 7 bases are shared with TRBD1. There are 15 residues in the CDR3. Germline V CDR1 and CDR2: MNHEY, SMNVEV (reference sequence). The trim removed 5 bases at V and 5 bases at J, leaving 8 bases unmatched. The CDR3, as DNA: TGTGCCAGCAGTACCCGGGACAGTAGAAATGAAAAACTGTTTTTT. The encoded protein is CASSTRDSRNEKLFF.

The chain employs TRBV28 and TRBJ2-3, with TRBD1 matching over 7 bases. Germline V gene data show CDR1 as MDHEN and CDR2 as SYDVKM. The CDR3 spans 15 residues. Trimming took 5 bases from V and 1 from J; bases not matched to a gene: 6. The CDR3 DNA follows: TGTGCCAGCAGTGACAGGGTGAGTGGCACAGATACGCAGTATTTT. Translating it yields CASSDRVSGTDTQYF.

In DNA form, the CDR3 reads TGTGCCAGCAGCACCAGACAGGGCTTCCAAGAGACCCAGTACTTC. Encoded protein: CASSTRQGFQETQYF. This chain links TRBV11-1 with TRBJ2-5, with 7 bases matching TRBD1. The CDR3 has 15 amino acids. The trim removed 5 bases at V and 1 base at J, leaving 7 bases unmatched. Germline CDR1 SGHAT, CDR2 FQDESV (reference sequence). Using reference TRBV11-1 and TRBJ2-5 for the parts outside the CDR3, the full variable domain is EAEVAQSPRYKITEKSQAVAFWCDPISGHATLYWYRQILGQGPELLVQFQDESVVDDSQLPKDRFSAERLKGVDSTLKIQPAELGDSAMYLCASSTRQGFQETQYFGPGTRLLVL.

The CDR3 reads CASSQQGFSYNEQFF. CDR3 nucleotide sequence: TGTGCCAGCAGCCAACAGGGGTTTTCCTACAATGAGCAGTTCTTC. The chain uses TRBV5-6 and TRBJ2-1, with 7 bases lining up with TRBD1. This CDR3 region has 15 residues. The V and J ends lost 4 bases and 1 base, in that order; junction bases with no gene match: 5. Germline loops: CDR1 SGHDT, CDR2 YYEEEE.

The V call is TRBV29-1, the J call TRBJ1-1; no definite D call. Trimming stripped 4 bases from V and 5 bases from J, with 14 bases between. Looked up from germline, CDR1 is SQVTM and CDR2 is ANQGSEA. The CDR3 covers 13 residues. CDR3 bases: TGCAGCGTTGTGAAGGACGTCGGAACTGAAGCTTTCTTT. Amino acid sequence: CSVVKDVGTEAFF.

This chain joins TRBV28 and TRBJ2-1; 12 bases are shared with TRBD2. Trimming cost V 8 bases and J 15 bases; bases outside gene matches: 8. Germline assignment: CDR1 MDHEN and CDR2 SYDVKM. The CDR3 runs 12 residues. The CDR3 bases are TGTGCCAGCCGAGGGACTAGCGGGCGGGGGTTCTTC. Translation gives CASRGTSGRGFF.

This chain joins TRBV2 and TRBJ2-5; D not resolved. Per the germline V gene, CDR1 is SNHLY and CDR2 is FYNNEI. The CDR3 consists of 15 residues. With 1 base removed from V and 4 bases from J, the gap between germline ends came to 13 bases. Written as DNA, the CDR3 is TGTGCCAGCAGTGAAGGGGCTACCCCAGTAGAGACCCAGTACTTC. Amino acids: CASSEGATPVETQYF.

The V call is TRBV28, the J call TRBJ1-4; unclear D gene. The CDR3 runs to 15 residues. Trimming pared 5 bases from V and 5 bases from J, leaving 15 bases between. Germline-derived CDR1 and CDR2 are MDHEN and SYDVKM. The CDR3, as DNA: TGTGCCAGCAGTCGCGACATAGGGCGAAATGAAAAACTGTTTTTT. Its translation: CASSRDIGRNEKLFF. The whole variable domain, filled in from reference TRBV28 and TRBJ1-4, reads DVKVTQSSRYLVKRTGEKVFLECVQDMDHENMFWYRQDPGLGLRLIYFSYDVKMKEKGDIPEGYSVSREKKERFSLILESASTNQTSMYLCASSRDIGRNEKLFFGSGTQLSVL.

V usage is TRBV5-1 and J usage is TRBJ2-7; tentatively, D is TRBD2 (5 bases). V was clipped by 3 bases and J by 2 bases, with 12 bases between them. The length of the CDR3 is 14 residues. Germline values: CDR1 SGHRS, CDR2 YFSETQ. CDR3 bases: TGCGCCAGCAGCTCTCCGGAGACTACCTACGAGCAGTACTTC. Translated: CASSSPETTYEQYF.

This clone came up once. CDR3 sequence (DNA): TGTGCCAGCAGCTTAGCGCAAGCGGGAGGAGAGAGGCAGTACTTC. Amino acid sequence: CASSLAQAGGERQYF. The gene calls are TRBV7-9 and TRBJ2-7, with 9 positions matching TRBD2. J was trimmed by 9 bases and V by 0 bases; bases with no gene match: 9. Per germline, CDR1 SEHNR and CDR2 FQNEAQ (reference sequence). The CDR3 sequence is 15 residues long.

This chain connects TRBV4-2 to TRBJ2-7; weak D call: TRBD1 (6 bases). The ends were cut back, 2 bases at V and 5 bases at J, with 22 bases in the middle. Germline V CDR1 and CDR2: LGHNA, YNFKEQ. This CDR3 spans 17 amino acids. This chain's CDR3 is CASSQPTAWGLPDEQYF. For the CDR3, the DNA is TGTGCCAGCAGCCAACCCACGGCCTGGGGGCTACCCGACGAGCAGTACTTC.

This clone has only one observation. The J gene is TRBJ1-1, the V gene TRBV27; D perhaps matches TRBD1 (5 bases). Germline loops: CDR1 MNHEY, CDR2 SMNVEV (reference sequence). This CDR3 has 17 residues. V shed 3 bases and J shed 3 bases, with 20 bases lying between them. In nucleotides, the CDR3 is TGTGCCAGCAGTTTCCACAGGCTTGGGAATCGGGACACTGAAGCTTTCTTT. Translated: CASSFHRLGNRDTEAFF.

V is TRBV7-3 and J is TRBJ1-2; a weak D match, TRBD1 (5 bases). This CDR3 spans 12 amino acids. Germline assignment: CDR1 SGHTA and CDR2 FQGTGA. V was shortened by 5 bases and J by 13 bases, with 17 bases between the two germline ends. CDR3 amino acids: CASSTTGGRVTF. The CDR3 nucleotides are TGTGCCAGCAGCACCACGGGTGGCAGGGTCACCTTC.

This chain joins TRBV5-1 and TRBJ2-3; 11 positions agree with TRBD2. This CDR3 has 15 residues. V shed 0 bases and J 4 bases; nucleotides not matched to a gene: 1. Germline V CDR1 and CDR2: SGHRS, YFSETQ. Here the CDR3 reads CASSLVAGGPDTQYF. The CDR3 nucleotides are TGCGCCAGCAGCTTGGTAGCGGGAGGGCCAGATACGCAGTATTTT.

The J gene is TRBJ1-5, the V gene TRBV2; 8 nucleotides match TRBD1. CDR1 and CDR2 (germline): SNHLY, FYNNEI. CDR3 size: 14 residues. V shed 3 bases, J shed 2 bases, and the junction held 0 bases outside the gene matches. The CDR3 sequence: CASSDRGRNQPQHF. The CDR3 DNA follows: TGTGCCAGCAGTGACAGGGGGCGCAATCAGCCCCAGCATTTT.

The rearrangement uses TRBV29-1 and TRBJ2-7, with a weak D call TRBD2 (6 bases). V shed 2 bases and J shed 0 bases, with 8 bases lying between them. Germline V gene data show CDR1 as SQVTM and CDR2 as ANQGSEA. This CDR3 has 13 residues. The chain's CDR3 is CSVEWRDSYEQYF. The CDR3 nucleotides are TGCAGCGTTGAATGGCGGGACTCCTACGAGCAGTACTTC.

The chain carries TRBV15 and TRBJ1-3; D is uncertain. Germline V CDR1 and CDR2: LNHNV, YYDKDF (reference sequence). Trimming shortened V by 3 bases and J by 2 bases, and 14 bases separated the two germline ends. There are 16 residues in the CDR3. CDR3 region: CATSRVVGEAGNTIYF. In nucleotides, the CDR3 is TGTGCCACCAGCAGGGTGGTGGGAGAGGCTGGAAACACCATATATTTT.

This clone showed up just a few times. This sequence joins TRBV7-8 and TRBJ1-2; 7 bases match TRBD1. Germline CDR1 reads SGHVS; CDR2 reads FQNEAQ. CDR3 length equals 14 residues. The trim removed 5 bases at V and 8 bases at J, leaving 11 bases unmatched. The CDR3 protein is CASSPAGTVDGYTF. The CDR3 DNA reads as TGTGCCAGCAGCCCCGCCGGGACAGTTGACGGCTACACCTTC.

This chain uses TRBV29-1 with TRBJ1-1; no clear D. CDR1 and CDR2 (germline): SQVTM, ANQGSEA. The CDR3 extends over 11 amino acids. Trimming cost V 8 bases and J 0 bases, with 7 bases left between them. CDR3 bases: TGCAGCTTCAGGTTGAACACTGAAGCTTTCTTT. Its translation is CSFRLNTEAFF.

CDR3 DNA sequence: TGTGCCAGCAGTATACAGGGGGGATGGTACTTC. Protein: CASSIQGGWYF. This chain connects TRBV25-1 to TRBJ2-4, with 8 positions matching TRBD1. CDR3 length: 11 residues. Germline V gene data show CDR1 as MGHDK and CDR2 as SYGVNS. The V segment lost 5 bases and the J segment 15 bases; nucleotides outside the gene matches: 6.

The V and J genes are TRBV7-8 and TRBJ2-2, with D perhaps given as TRBD1 or TRBD2 (5 bases each). CDR1 is SGHVS, CDR2 FQNEAQ, per germline. V was pared by 3 bases and J by 4 bases, with 18 bases between. CDR3 size: 17 residues. The CDR3, as DNA: TGTGCCAGCAGCTTGGGGCAAGCGGCGCCGGGCACCGGGGAGCTGTTTTTT. Its protein is CASSLGQAAPGTGELFF.

The chain couples TRBV19 to TRBJ2-2; TRBD2 matches 7 bases. Germline V gives CDR1 LNHDA, CDR2 SQIVND (reference sequence). After removal of 10 bases from V and 3 bases from J, the junction contained 11 bases not matched to a gene. CDR3 length: 15 residues. CDR3 amino acids: CATRELAADTGELFF. As DNA, the CDR3 is TGTGCCACCAGGGAGCTAGCGGCCGACACCGGGGAGCTGTTTTTT.

The rearrangement links TRBV4-3 to TRBJ1-1; D is possibly TRBD1 (5 bases). CDR1 is LGHNA, CDR2 YSLEER, per germline. V lost 0 bases and J lost 4, with 15 bases in between. CDR3 length equals 16 residues. CDR3 in DNA: TGCGCCAGCAGCCAAGACGATAGGGGATTGGTCACTGAAGCTTTCTTT. Translated, it gives CASSQDDRGLVTEAFF.

The rearrangement uses TRBV5-4 and TRBJ2-2; 10 nucleotides align to TRBD2. Germline CDR1 SGHNT, CDR2 YYREEE (reference sequence). This CDR3 has 19 amino acids. J lost 3 bases, V lost 4 bases, and 15 bases had no gene match. The CDR3 is CASSKKAGGPSRHTGELFF. DNA of the CDR3: TGTGCCAGCAGCAAAAAAGCGGGAGGGCCCTCTCGGCACACCGGGGAGCTGTTTTTT.

The chain carries TRBV10-1 and TRBJ1-2; 10 bases fit TRBD1. Germline CDR1 reads WNHNN; CDR2 reads SYGVQD (reference sequence). Trimming removed 6 bases from V and 3 bases from J; junction bases left unmatched: 13. The CDR3 is 17 residues long. In nucleotides, the CDR3 is TGCGCCAGCAGAGCCGGGACAGGGGCGCCATTACACTATGGCTACACCTTC. Its protein is CASRAGTGAPLHYGYTF.

The genes are TRBV14 and TRBJ1-1; D not resolved. V dropped 6 bases and J dropped 0 bases, with 11 bases sitting between them. Germline V gene lookup returns CDR1 SGHDN and CDR2 FVKESK. This CDR3 comprises 14 residues. The CDR3 loop reads CASSRAGMNTEAFF. In nucleotides, the CDR3 is TGTGCCAGCAGTCGCGCGGGGATGAACACTGAAGCTTTCTTT.